This record concerns one T cell receptor beta chain sequence. Its matching antigen is unknown. Roughly 9.2 milliliters was the volume of peripheral blood drawn from each donor. The V end was cut by 3 bases, the J end by 4 bases, with 16 bases between. The CDR3 covers 16 residues. The data originate from a study of blood T cells in healthy people across ages. General observations from the study: Researchers said unsorted PBMCs prevented a conclusive naive versus antigen-experienced comparison.

The second PCR ran about 6 to 12 cycles with a sample-barcoded 5' primer and J-beta primers. A single record per CDR3 protein comes from TCRdb applying MiXCR to the 5' RACE reads. Altogether under 950,000 distinct CDR3 sequences are present, approximately 22% being singletons, with the ten largest covering under 25%. The sequencing sample was made of blood. This clonotype was obtained from a man in his 70s in good health. The chain joins TRBV12-3 or TRBV12-4 to TRBJ1-3; D may be TRBD1 (5 bases). In nucleotides, the CDR3 is TGTGCCAGCAGTTTTCAGGGAGCAGGCAGAGGAAACACCATATATTTT. It is translated as CASSFQGAGRGNTIYF.